This TCR beta chain was profiled in a study of T cell changes during pregnancy in multiple sclerosis (dated by TCRdb to between 2019 and 2020). For the wider study: In women with multiple sclerosis, the researchers looked at how the T cell repertoire shifted as pregnancy progressed.

A remark on this clone: Its antigen remains undetermined. No much larger clone exists at a distance of one base, and base qualities are not known.

V loses 4 bases of germline sequence and J loses 0 bases, and the interval between the two ends is 15 bases. Spanning cysteine to phenylalanine, the CDR3 consists of 15 amino acids. CDR3 DNA is the only sequence kept; it has 45 bases, read in frame from the first base. From a lookup of the germline V gene, CDR1 and CDR2 are SQVTM and ANQGSEA. Library preparation used the immunoSEQ multiplex PCR assay. TCRdb's version of the immuneACCESS table is confined to in-frame rearrangements and falls short of the full clone set. An unresolved V gene accounts for under half of the shortfall where checked; the remainder is of unknown origin. The sample table records about 31,000 clones; around 91% of these occur just once. 5% to 7.5% of the sample is in the top ten clones.

The sequence links TRBV29-1 to TRBJ1-2; a confident D gene designation cannot be given. Material: CD8+ T cells from peripheral blood mononuclear cells, obtained in the second trimester of pregnancy. This TCR was sampled from a female donor with multiple sclerosis, enrolled in a pregnancy study. The CDR3 protein sequence reads: CSVVLLTSPNYGYTF. The nucleotide sequence is TGCAGCGTTGTTCTATTAACCTCCCCTAACTATGGCTACACCTTC.